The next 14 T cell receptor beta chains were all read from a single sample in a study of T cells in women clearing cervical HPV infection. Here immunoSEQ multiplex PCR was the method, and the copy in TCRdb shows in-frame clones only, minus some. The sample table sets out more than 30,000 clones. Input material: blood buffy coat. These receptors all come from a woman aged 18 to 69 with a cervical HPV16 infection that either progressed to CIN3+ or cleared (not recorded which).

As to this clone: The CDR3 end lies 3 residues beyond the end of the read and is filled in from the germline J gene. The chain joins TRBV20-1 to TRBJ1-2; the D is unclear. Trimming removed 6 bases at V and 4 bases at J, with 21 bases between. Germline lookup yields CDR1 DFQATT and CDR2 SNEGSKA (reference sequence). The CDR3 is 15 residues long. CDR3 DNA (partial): TGCAGTGCAGACGTTATACAGCAAGAACCCTATGGC. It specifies CSADVIQQEPYG. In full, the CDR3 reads CSADVIQQEPYGYTF.

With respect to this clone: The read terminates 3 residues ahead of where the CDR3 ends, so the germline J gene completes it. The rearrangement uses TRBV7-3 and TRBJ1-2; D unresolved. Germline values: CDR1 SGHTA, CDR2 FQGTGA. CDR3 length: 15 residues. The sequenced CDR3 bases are TGTGCCAGCAGCTCTGGACTAGCTGGATACAATGAC. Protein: CASSSGLAGYND. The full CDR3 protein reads CASSSGLAGYNDYTF.

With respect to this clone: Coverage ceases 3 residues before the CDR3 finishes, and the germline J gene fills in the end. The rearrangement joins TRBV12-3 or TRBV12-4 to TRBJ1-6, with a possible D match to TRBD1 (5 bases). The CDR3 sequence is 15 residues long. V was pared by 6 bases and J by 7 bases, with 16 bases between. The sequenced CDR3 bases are TGTGCCAGCAGCCCGCAGGGTGTAGGAAATTCACCC. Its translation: CASSPQGVGNSP. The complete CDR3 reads CASSPQGVGNSPLHF.

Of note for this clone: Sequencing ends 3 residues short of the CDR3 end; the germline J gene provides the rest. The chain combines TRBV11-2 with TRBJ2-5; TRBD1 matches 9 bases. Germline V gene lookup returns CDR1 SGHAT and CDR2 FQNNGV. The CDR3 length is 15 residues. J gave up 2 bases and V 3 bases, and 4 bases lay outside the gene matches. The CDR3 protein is CASSLGTGIQETQYF. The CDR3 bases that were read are TGTGCCAGCAGCTTGGGGACAGGGATACAAGAGACC.

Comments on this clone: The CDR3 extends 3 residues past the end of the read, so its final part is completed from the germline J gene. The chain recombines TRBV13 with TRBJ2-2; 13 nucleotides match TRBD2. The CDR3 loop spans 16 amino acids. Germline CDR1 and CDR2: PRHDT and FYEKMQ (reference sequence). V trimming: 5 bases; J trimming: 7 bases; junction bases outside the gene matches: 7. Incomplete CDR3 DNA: TGTGCCAGCAGCCCCGGGACTAGCGGGGATGTCGGGGAG. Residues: CASSPGTSGDVGE. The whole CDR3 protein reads CASSPGTSGDVGELFF.

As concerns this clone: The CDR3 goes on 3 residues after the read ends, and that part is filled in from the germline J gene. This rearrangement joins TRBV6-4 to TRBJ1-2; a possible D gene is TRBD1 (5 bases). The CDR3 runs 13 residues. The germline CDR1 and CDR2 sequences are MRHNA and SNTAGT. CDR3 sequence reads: CASSDSEGSGYTF. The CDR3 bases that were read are TGTGCCAGCAGTGACTCAGAGGGGTCCGGC.

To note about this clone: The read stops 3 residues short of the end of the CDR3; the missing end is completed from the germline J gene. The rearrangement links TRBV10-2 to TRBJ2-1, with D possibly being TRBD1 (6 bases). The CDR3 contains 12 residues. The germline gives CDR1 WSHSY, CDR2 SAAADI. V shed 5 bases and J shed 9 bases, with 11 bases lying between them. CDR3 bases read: TGCGCCAGCAGTTCACAGGGAGTTGAG. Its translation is CASSSQGVE. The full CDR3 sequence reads CASSSQGVEQFF.

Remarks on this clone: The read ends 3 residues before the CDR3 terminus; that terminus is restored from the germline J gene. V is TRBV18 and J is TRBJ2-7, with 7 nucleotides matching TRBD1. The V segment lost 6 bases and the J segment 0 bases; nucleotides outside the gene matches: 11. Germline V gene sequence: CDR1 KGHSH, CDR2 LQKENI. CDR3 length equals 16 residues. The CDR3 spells CASSPTPGQSSYEQYF. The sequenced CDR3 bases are TGTGCCAGCTCCCCTACCCCGGGACAGAGCTCCTACGAG.

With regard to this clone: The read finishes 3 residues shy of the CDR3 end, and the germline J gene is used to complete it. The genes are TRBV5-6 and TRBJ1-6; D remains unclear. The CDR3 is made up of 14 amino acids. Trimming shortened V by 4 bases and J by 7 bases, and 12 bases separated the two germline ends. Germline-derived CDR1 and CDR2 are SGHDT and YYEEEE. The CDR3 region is CASSPTVNNSPLHF. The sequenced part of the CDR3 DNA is TGTGCCAGCAGCCCAACAGTTAACAATTCACCC.

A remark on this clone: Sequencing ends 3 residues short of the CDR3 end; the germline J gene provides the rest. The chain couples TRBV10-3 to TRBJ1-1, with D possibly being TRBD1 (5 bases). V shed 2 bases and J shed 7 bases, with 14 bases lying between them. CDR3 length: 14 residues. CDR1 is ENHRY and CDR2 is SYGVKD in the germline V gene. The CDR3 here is CAISEPLRGYEAFF. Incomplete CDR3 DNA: TGTGCCATCAGTGAGCCCCTTCGGGGGTATGAA.

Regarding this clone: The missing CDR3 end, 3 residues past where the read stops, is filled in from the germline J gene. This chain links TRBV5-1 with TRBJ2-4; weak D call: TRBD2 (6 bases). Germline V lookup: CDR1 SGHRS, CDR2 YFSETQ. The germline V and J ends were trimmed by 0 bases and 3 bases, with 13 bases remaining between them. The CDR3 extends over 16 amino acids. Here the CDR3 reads CASSLEAGSGKNIQYF. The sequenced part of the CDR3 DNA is TGCGCCAGCAGCTTGGAGGCGGGATCAGGCAAAAACATT.

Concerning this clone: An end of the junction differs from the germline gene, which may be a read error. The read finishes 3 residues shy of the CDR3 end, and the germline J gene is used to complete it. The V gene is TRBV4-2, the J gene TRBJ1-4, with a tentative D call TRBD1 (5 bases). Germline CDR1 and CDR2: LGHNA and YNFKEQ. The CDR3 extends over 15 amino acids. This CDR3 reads CASSQGRRAHEKLFF. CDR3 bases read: TGCGCCAGCAGCCAAGGTCGCAGGGCGCACGAAAAA.

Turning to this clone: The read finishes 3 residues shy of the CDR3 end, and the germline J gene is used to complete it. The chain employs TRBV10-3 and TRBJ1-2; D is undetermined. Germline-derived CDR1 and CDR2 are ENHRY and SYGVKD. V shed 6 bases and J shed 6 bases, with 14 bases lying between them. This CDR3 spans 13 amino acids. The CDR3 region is CAISLDKINGYTF. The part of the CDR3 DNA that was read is TGTGCCATCAGCCTTGACAAGATCAATGGC.

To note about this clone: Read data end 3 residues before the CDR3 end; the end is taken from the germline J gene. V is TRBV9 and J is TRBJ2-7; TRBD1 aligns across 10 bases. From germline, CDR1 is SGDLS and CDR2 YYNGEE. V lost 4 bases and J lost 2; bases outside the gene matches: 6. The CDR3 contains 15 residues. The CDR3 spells CASSIGQGVTYEQYF. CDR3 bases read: TGTGCCAGCAGCATAGGACAGGGGGTAACCTACGAG.